This is a list of T cell receptor beta chains from one sample in a study of regulatory T cells in long-lasting Graves disease. TCRdb used MiXCR to reprocess the multiplex PCR reads, holding one entry per CDR3 protein. This sample has 540,000 or so distinct CDR3 sequences, with 13% found just once. The same sample was also studied in work on T cells in Graves' hyperthyroidism and ophthalmopathy.

The sample consisted of peripheral blood mononuclear cells (PBMCs), taken at new diagnosis, from a patient treated with antithyroid drugs. The receptors shown here come from a man between 25 and 39 years old with Graves disease. CDR3s include the opening cysteine and the closing phenylalanine or tryptophan. The D gene is left open where the match is weak. Clone sizes are given selectively: once, few, many, or a class where the clone is expanded.

TRBV6-1,TRBD1,TRBJ2-3,few,TGTGCCAGCACCCTAAGGGGGCGAGGCACAGATACGCAGTATTTT,CASTLRGRGTDTQYF
TRBV5-6,-,TRBJ2-1,-,TGTGCCAGCAGCCCCCAGACGGGGGAGTGGAATGAGCAGTTCTTC,CASSPQTGEWNEQFF
TRBV20-1,-,TRBJ1-2,few,TGCAGTGCTCAGACAGCAAACTATGGCTACACCTTC,CSAQTANYGYTF
TRBV12-3/TRBV12-4,-,TRBJ2-2,many,TGTGCCAGCAGCAAAGCCCAGCAGGGCACCGGGGAGCTGTTTTTT,CASSKAQQGTGELFF
TRBV29-1,-,TRBJ1-6,few,TGCAGCGTTGGAATCGGTATAGGTTCACCCCTCCACTTT,CSVGIGIGSPLHF
TRBV15,-,TRBJ1-4,many,TGTGCCACCAGCAGAGTCAGTCGGGAAAAACTGTTTTTT,CATSRVSREKLFF
TRBV12-5,-,TRBJ2-2,many,TGTGCTAGTGTTTCAAGCACCGGGGAGCTGTTTTTT,CASVSSTGELFF
TRBV29-1,TRBD2,TRBJ2-3,-,TGCAGCGTTTCTGGGACTAGCGGGAGGTCAGATACGCAGTATTTT,CSVSGTSGRSDTQYF
TRBV11-2,-,TRBJ1-2,many,TGTGCCAGCAGCTATGCGTCCTTGGACAGCAATGGCTACACCTTC,CASSYASLDSNGYTF
TRBV7-8,-,TRBJ2-7,many,TGTGCCAGCAGCTTCTCTAAGGGCGAGCAGTACTTC,CASSFSKGEQYF
TRBV11-2,TRBD2,TRBJ2-5,many,TGTGCCAGCAGCTTAGAGGGGGGGTCTGGGGAGACCCAGTACTTC,CASSLEGGSGETQYF
TRBV5-1,-,TRBJ2-7,many,TGCGCCAGCAGCTTGCCGGACCCGGGCCTCGGCCACGAGCAGTACTTC,CASSLPDPGLGHEQYF
TRBV30,-,TRBJ1-4,few,TGTGCCTGGAGTGTACGGGACACGCACCCAACTAATGAAAAACTGTTTTTT,CAWSVRDTHPTNEKLFF
TRBV7-9,TRBD2,TRBJ2-1,once,TGTGCCGGGGGGACTAGCGGGAGGAATGAGCAGTTCTTC,CAGGTSGRNEQFF
TRBV25-1,-,TRBJ1-1,many,TGTGCCAGCAGTCCACATGGGGGGGCTGAAGCTTTCTTT,CASSPHGGAEAFF
TRBV20-1,TRBD2,TRBJ2-2,-,TGCAGTGCGGGGACTAGCGGGAGTACGAACACCGGGGAGCTGTTTTTT,CSAGTSGSTNTGELFF
TRBV29-1,-,TRBJ1-1,many,TGCAGCGTTGTCCAGGGCACCACTGAAGCTTTCTTT,CSVVQGTTEAFF
TRBV14,-,TRBJ1-4,-,TGTGCCAGCAGCCAAGAGGTTAGGAATGAAAAACTGTTTTTT,CASSQEVRNEKLFF
TRBV20-1,-,TRBJ1-1,-,TGCAGTGGAAAGTTGCGGAGTTGGGACACTGAAGCTTTCTTT,CSGKLRSWDTEAFF
TRBV15,TRBD2,TRBJ2-3,-,TGTGCCACCAGCAGAGAGAGGACTAGCGGGAGTGATACGCAGTATTTT,CATSRERTSGSDTQYF
TRBV18,-,TRBJ1-1,few,TGTGCCAGCTCACCACAAGGCAGGCAGCGGGGCACTGAAGCTTTCTTT,CASSPQGRQRGTEAFF
TRBV20-1,TRBD2,TRBJ2-1,few,TGCAGTGCGCCTGGACTAGCGGGAGGATTAAATGAGCAGTTCTTC,CSAPGLAGGLNEQFF
TRBV10-1,TRBD2,TRBJ2-1,few,TGCGCCAGCAGTGGAGCGGGGGGGTCCTACAATGAGCAGTTCTTC,CASSGAGGSYNEQFF
TRBV7-9,TRBD2,TRBJ2-7,many,TGTGCCAGCAGCTTCGGACTAGACGACGAGCAGTACTTC,CASSFGLDDEQYF
TRBV29-1,-,TRBJ1-1,few,TGCAGCGTTGGGTGGGGGCAAACTGAAGCTTTCTTT,CSVGWGQTEAFF
TRBV7-9,TRBD2,TRBJ2-5,many,TGTGCCAGCAGCCCCCGACTAGCGGAAGTGGAGACCCAGTACTTC,CASSPRLAEVETQYF